Shown below are 21 T cell receptor beta chains from a single sample sequenced in a study of blood T cell repertoires in COVID-19. Sequencing used immunoSEQ multiplex PCR; TCRdb keeps in-frame clones, though not all of them. The sample gives more than 80,000 clones, about 85% of which show up once; more than 2% is in the top ten. The sequencing sample was made of peripheral blood. Receptors originate from a woman in her seventies with acute or convalescent COVID-19.

Points on this clone: Distinct nucleotide sequences in the sample also encode this CDR3. The chain carries TRBV20-1 and TRBJ1-1; a possible D gene is TRBD1 (6 bases). Trimming left V 3 bases short and J 8 bases short, with 10 bases between. This CDR3 is 11 amino acids long. Germline CDR1 and CDR2: DFQATT and SNEGSKA (reference sequence). Here the CDR3 reads CSARGGAEAFF. The CDR3, as DNA: TGCAGTGCTAGGGGGGGGGCCGAAGCTTTCTTT.

This clone came up once. The chain has TRBV24-1 and TRBJ2-7, with unresolved D. Trimming left V 3 bases short and J 2 bases short, with 10 bases between. The CDR3 sequence is 14 residues long. The germline V gene encodes CDR1 KGHDR and CDR2 SFDVKD. The CDR3 nucleotides are TGTGCCACCAGTGATCCCGCGAGGCCCTACGAGCAGTACTTC. It yields the protein CATSDPARPYEQYF.

The chain uses TRBV19 and TRBJ1-1; 10 bases match TRBD1. CDR3 length equals 16 residues. V lost 5 bases to trimming and J lost 6 bases; unmatched junction nucleotides: 12. Germline loops: CDR1 LNHDA, CDR2 SQIVND (reference sequence). DNA for the CDR3: TGTGCCAGTAGTTCAGATACCGGGACAGGGGTGGCTGAAGCTTTCTTT. Translated, it gives CASSSDTGTGVAEAFF.

V gene TRBV7-2 combines with J gene TRBJ1-4; D is uncertain. There are 13 residues in the CDR3. Germline V gene data show CDR1 as SGHTA and CDR2 as FQGNSA. The germline V and J ends were trimmed by 3 bases and 5 bases, with 7 bases remaining between them. CDR3: CASSLRVNEKLFF. Here the CDR3 DNA reads TGTGCCAGCAGCTTGAGAGTCAATGAAAAACTGTTTTTT.

This chain links TRBV30 with TRBJ1-4, with D perhaps TRBD1 (6 bases). The CDR3 is made up of 14 amino acids. Germline CDR1 is GTSNPN and CDR2 is SVGIG (reference sequence). V gave up 0 bases and J gave up 8 bases, with 13 bases separating them. The CDR3 here is CAWSVARGSEKLFF. As DNA, the CDR3 is TGTGCCTGGAGTGTAGCCAGGGGCAGCGAAAAACTGTTTTTT.

V and J are TRBV24-1 and TRBJ2-5; D is undetermined. This CDR3 contains 14 residues. V lost 2 bases and J lost 4, with 10 bases in between. Germline V lookup: CDR1 KGHDR, CDR2 SFDVKD. The CDR3 sequence is CATSDSLGSETQYF. CDR3 nucleotides: TGTGCCACCAGTGATTCTCTAGGTTCAGAGACCCAGTACTTC.

The chain has TRBV5-1 and TRBJ1-2; the match to TRBD1 covers 7 bases. The CDR3 extends over 16 amino acids. Germline V gene data show CDR1 as SGHRS and CDR2 as YFSETQ. Germline trimming cut 4 bases from V and 6 bases from J; bases unmatched to any gene: 15. The CDR3 loop reads CASSTQTGLYHNGYTF. The CDR3 nucleotides are TGCGCCAGCAGCACCCAGACAGGGCTGTATCACAATGGCTACACCTTC.

This rearrangement joins TRBV5-1 to TRBJ2-3; D is possibly TRBD1 (8 bases). Germline-derived CDR1 and CDR2 are SGHRS and YFSETQ. The V end was cut by 4 bases, the J end by 0 bases, with 12 bases between. The CDR3 is 15 amino acids. The CDR3 nucleotides are TGCGCCAGCAGCACACAGGGGGGGAGCACAGATACGCAGTATTTT. Translated, it gives CASSTQGGSTDTQYF.

CDR3 nucleotides: TGTGCCAGTAGTATAGCGATGGAGGGCGGGATACTGTTTTTT. It specifies CASSIAMEGGILFF. The chain has TRBV19 and TRBJ1-4; the D is unclear. CDR1 and CDR2 from the germline V gene are LNHDA and SQIVND (reference sequence). CDR3 length: 14 amino acids. The germline V and J ends were trimmed by 1 base and 13 bases, with 16 bases remaining between them.

J is TRBJ1-5 and V is TRBV15, with D uncertain. The CDR3 sequence is 12 residues long. V dropped 9 bases and J dropped 7 bases, with 13 bases sitting between them. The germline gives CDR1 LNHNV, CDR2 YYDKDF (reference sequence). The CDR3 sequence: CATRSDGQPQHF. The DNA of the CDR3 is TGTGCCACGCGGTCGGATGGCCAGCCCCAGCATTTT.

The CDR3 coding sequence is TGTGCCAGCAGCGCCGGGACAAAAAGGGACACTGAAGCTTTCTTT. This sequence encodes CASSAGTKRDTEAFF. The chain joins TRBV2 to TRBJ1-1, with D perhaps matching TRBD1 (6 bases). CDR1 and CDR2 (germline): SNHLY, FYNNEI. The CDR3 totals 15 residues. The V gene lost 6 bases and the J gene lost 3 bases, with 17 bases spanning the gap.

This rearrangement joins TRBV5-1 to TRBJ2-7, with 10 bases fitting TRBD1. The germline V gene has CDR1 SGHRS and CDR2 YFSETQ. The CDR3 is 15 amino acids. V was clipped by 4 bases and J by 6 bases; unmatched bases: 10. In DNA form, the CDR3 reads TGCGCCAGCAGCCGTACCCCGGGACAGGGGTTCGAGCAGTACTTC. Its protein is CASSRTPGQGFEQYF.

The chain couples TRBV19 to TRBJ1-2; TRBD1 matches at 7 bases. The CDR3 is 16 residues long. Germline CDR1 is LNHDA and CDR2 is SQIVND (reference sequence). Trimming cost V 5 bases and J 4 bases; bases outside gene matches: 13. The CDR3 DNA reads as TGTGCCAGTAGTTCCCAACCCCCCGGGACAGTCTATGGCTACACCTTC. This encodes CASSSQPPGTVYGYTF.

The J gene is TRBJ2-3, the V gene TRBV2; D perhaps matches TRBD2 (5 bases). CDR1 is SNHLY, CDR2 FYNNEI, per germline. Trimming took off 6 bases at V and 2 bases at J, with 12 bases between the two ends. This CDR3 contains 14 residues. CDR3 nucleotides: TGTGCCAGCAGGCATGAGCGGACCACAGATACGCAGTATTTT. Translating gives CASRHERTTDTQYF.

V gene TRBV18 combines with J gene TRBJ2-1, with 7 bases fitting TRBD1. Germline CDR1 KGHSH, CDR2 LQKENI. V shed 4 bases, J shed 8 bases, and the junction held 11 bases outside the gene matches. The CDR3 runs 15 residues. The CDR3 spells CASSRVQGPRDEQFF. Written as DNA, the CDR3 is TGTGCCAGCTCACGAGTACAGGGGCCGCGGGATGAGCAGTTCTTC.

This chain joins TRBV18 and TRBJ1-4, with D uncertain. The V and J ends lost 2 bases and 4 bases respectively, with 8 bases between them. CDR3 length: 14 amino acids. Looked up from germline, CDR1 is KGHSH and CDR2 is LQKENI. The CDR3 nucleotides are TGTGCCAGCTCACCAGCCAGGTTTAATGAAAAACTGTTTTTT. This sequence encodes CASSPARFNEKLFF.

The CDR3 DNA is TGTGCCACCAGCGTCTCCAGGGATCAGCCCCAGCATTTT. Protein product: CATSVSRDQPQHF. The chain carries TRBV15 and TRBJ1-5; perhaps TRBD1 as D (5 bases). Germline CDR1 reads LNHNV; CDR2 reads YYDKDF (reference sequence). The CDR3 is 13 residues long. V shed 5 bases and J shed 5 bases, with 10 bases lying between them.

The chain recombines TRBV7-8 with TRBJ2-2; 7 bases line up with TRBD2. Germline lookup yields CDR1 SGHVS and CDR2 FQNEAQ. J lost 1 base, V lost 2 bases, and 4 bases had no gene match. CDR3 size: 16 residues. The CDR3 nucleotides are TGTGCCAGCAGCTTAAGTGGCGGGGGGAACACCGGGGAGCTGTTTTTT. This sequence encodes CASSLSGGGNTGELFF.

This chain connects TRBV25-1 to TRBJ1-2, with 7 bases that match TRBD1. V trimming: 3 bases; J trimming: 4 bases; junction bases outside the gene matches: 11. This CDR3 spans 16 amino acids. CDR1 is MGHDK, CDR2 SYGVNS, per germline. CDR3 coding DNA: TGTGCCAGCAGTGAGGCCGTCACAGGGGATATCTATGGCTACACCTTC. Its translation is CASSEAVTGDIYGYTF.

The chain couples TRBV6-6 to TRBJ2-3; D might be TRBD2 (5 bases). The CDR3 consists of 17 residues. CDR1 MNHNY and CDR2 SVGAGI come from the germline V gene (reference sequence). Trimming took off 5 bases at V and 0 bases at J, with 18 bases between the two ends. This chain's CDR3 is CASSQSTSTSSTDTQYF. CDR3 nucleotides: TGTGCCAGCAGTCAATCAACTAGTACCTCTAGCACAGATACGCAGTATTTT.

This chain joins TRBV2 and TRBJ1-5; TRBD1 matches 7 bases. The ends lost 7 bases at V and 4 bases at J; junction bases unmatched: 7. CDR1 and CDR2 (germline): SNHLY, FYNNEI. This CDR3 contains 14 residues. As DNA, the CDR3 is TGTGCCAGCACCCCGGGACAGAGTAATCAGCCCCAGCATTTT. This codes for CASTPGQSNQPQHF. Supplemented by reference TRBV2 and TRBJ1-5, the full variable domain reads EPEVTQTPSHQVTQMGQEVILRCVPISNHLYFYWYRQILGQKVEFLVSFYNNEISEKSEIFDDQFSVERPDGSNFTLKIRSTKLEDSAMYFCASTPGQSNQPQHFGDGTRLSIL.